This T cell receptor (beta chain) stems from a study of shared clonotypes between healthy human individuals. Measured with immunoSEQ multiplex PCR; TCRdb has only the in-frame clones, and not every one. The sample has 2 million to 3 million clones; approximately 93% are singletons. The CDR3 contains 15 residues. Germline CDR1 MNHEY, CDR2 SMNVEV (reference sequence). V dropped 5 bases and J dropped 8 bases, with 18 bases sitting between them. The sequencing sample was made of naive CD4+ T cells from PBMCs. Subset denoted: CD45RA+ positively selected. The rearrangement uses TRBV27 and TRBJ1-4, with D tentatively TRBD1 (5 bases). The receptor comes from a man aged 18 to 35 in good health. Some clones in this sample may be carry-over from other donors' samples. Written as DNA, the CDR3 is TGTGCCAGCAGTGGAACAGGAGGTCGGTGGGAAAAACTGTTTTTT. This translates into CASSGTGGRWEKLFF.